Below, 9 T cell receptor beta chains from the same sample are listed, as sequenced in a study of siplizumab effects on memory and regulatory T cells. Some clones are missing from TCRdb's copy, which holds only in-frame ones; the method was immunoSEQ multiplex PCR. The table records tens of thousands of clones, approximately 95% of them present only once. Sequenced: non-Treg CD4+ T cells sorted from blood. The receptors originated from a human donor in good health.

The rearrangement links TRBV7-2 to TRBJ2-5, with D possibly being TRBD1 (6 bases). Germline loops: CDR1 SGHTA, CDR2 FQGNSA. The CDR3 sequence is 15 residues long. Trimming shortened V by 2 bases and J by 2 bases, and 12 bases separated the two germline ends. CDR3 loop: CASSLSTGIQETQYF. CDR3 nucleotide sequence: TGTGCCAGCAGCTTAAGCACAGGGATACAAGAGACCCAGTACTTC.

J is TRBJ1-2 and V is TRBV19; possible D gene TRBD1, 5 bases. Trimming removed 5 bases at V and 0 bases at J, with 10 bases between. There are 14 residues in the CDR3. Germline CDR1 reads LNHDA; CDR2 reads SQIVND (reference sequence). CDR3 loop: CASSPPRANYGYTF. CDR3 bases: TGTGCCAGTAGTCCGCCCAGGGCTAACTATGGCTACACCTTC.

This clone came up once. The chain links TRBV15 to TRBJ1-1; weak D call: TRBD1 (5 bases). Trimming removed 5 bases from V and 3 bases from J, with 13 bases in between. This CDR3 spans 14 amino acids. Germline loops: CDR1 LNHNV, CDR2 YYDKDF (reference sequence). DNA of the CDR3: TGTGCCACCAGCCGTGGGGCGCGGGACACTGAAGCTTTCTTT. It translates to CATSRGARDTEAFF.

This sequence joins TRBV15 and TRBJ1-1; D is undetermined. The CDR3 covers 16 residues. CDR1 is LNHNV, CDR2 YYDKDF, per germline (reference sequence). The V end was cut by 0 bases, the J end by 0 bases, with 11 bases between. CDR3 nucleotide sequence: TGTGCCACCAGCAGAGATGCCAGAACGATGAACACTGAAGCTTTCTTT. It is translated as CATSRDARTMNTEAFF.

The chain couples TRBV7-6 to TRBJ2-7; 9 nucleotides align to TRBD2. Germline CDR1 SGHVS, CDR2 FNYEAQ. There are 15 residues in the CDR3. V was clipped by 5 bases and J by 4 bases; unmatched bases: 9. This CDR3 is CASSHQSGLAYEQYF. CDR3 nucleotides: TGTGCCAGCAGCCACCAGTCGGGACTAGCATACGAGCAGTACTTC. Drawing the rest from reference TRBV7-6 and TRBJ2-7, the complete variable domain is GAGVSQSPRYKVTKRGQDVALRCDPISGHVSLYWYRQALGQGPEFLTYFNYEAQQDKSGLPNDRFSAERPEGSISTLTIQRTEQRDSAMYRCASSHQSGLAYEQYFGPGTRLTVT.

V gene TRBV9 combines with J gene TRBJ1-4, with TRBD1 as a possible D gene (6 bases). Germline V gene lookup returns CDR1 SGDLS and CDR2 YYNGEE. The ends were cut back, 4 bases at V and 8 bases at J, with 15 bases in the middle. This CDR3 region has 14 residues. CDR3 nucleotide sequence: TGTGCCAGCAGCCCGGGACAACTGGAAGAAAAACTGTTTTTT. Its protein is CASSPGQLEEKLFF.

V gene TRBV9 combines with J gene TRBJ1-1; 7 positions match TRBD1. The CDR3 consists of 15 residues. J gave up 1 base and V 3 bases, and 6 bases lay outside the gene matches. Germline CDR1 SGDLS, CDR2 YYNGEE. The CDR3 sequence is CASSGLGTANTEAFF. The CDR3 DNA reads TGTGCCAGCAGCGGCCTCGGGACAGCGAACACTGAAGCTTTCTTT.

This chain joins TRBV5-1 and TRBJ2-6, with 9 bases identical to TRBD1. Germline V gene sequence: CDR1 SGHRS, CDR2 YFSETQ. This CDR3 has 17 residues. Trimming cost V 0 bases and J 3 bases; bases outside gene matches: 4. The CDR3 is CASSLAGTGIGANVLTF. CDR3 nucleotides: TGCGCCAGCAGCTTGGCCGGGACAGGGATTGGGGCCAACGTCCTGACTTTC.

This clone was observed a single time. Written as DNA, the CDR3 is TGTGCCAGCAGCTTAGATGTCTGGGAGCAGTTCTTC. It specifies CASSLDVWEQFF. The chain links TRBV11-2 to TRBJ2-1; D unclear. The CDR3 runs to 12 residues. The germline gives CDR1 SGHAT, CDR2 FQNNGV. V lost 0 bases and J 10 bases, leaving 7 bases between the germline ends.